The 4 T cell receptor beta chains presented below share a single source sample, sequenced in a study of T-cell memory formation after mild COVID-19. MiXCR, applied by TCRdb to the 5' RACE reads, yields one record per CDR3 protein. The sample has a few hundred thousand distinct CDR3 sequences; 8% to 10% are singletons. Sequenced material: PBMCs or a T cell subset sorted from them (not recorded which). The receptors were sampled from a young man who had mild COVID-19 (a few samples of this study predate the infection). Cell type and time point are not known.

The chain joins TRBV11-2 to TRBJ2-3, with a weak D call TRBD1 (6 bases). The CDR3 is made up of 15 amino acids. V was cut by 5 bases and J by 4 bases, with 16 bases left in between. Germline-derived CDR1 and CDR2 are SGHAT and FQNNGV. The CDR3 sequence is CASSTGQSGADTQYF. CDR3 DNA: TGTGCCAGCAGCACTGGACAGTCTGGCGCAGATACGCAGTATTTT.

The J gene is TRBJ2-3, the V gene TRBV7-3; D unclear. V was pared by 5 bases and J by 5 bases, with 8 bases between. CDR3 size: 12 residues. Germline V CDR1 and CDR2: SGHTA, FQGTGA. This CDR3 is CASSTQQDTQYF. CDR3 nucleotide sequence: TGTGCCAGCAGCACCCAGCAAGATACGCAGTATTTT. The variable domain in full, completed from reference TRBV7-3 and TRBJ2-3, reads GAGVSQTPSNKVTEKGKYVELRCDPISGHTALYWYRQSLGQGPEFLIYFQGTGAADDSGLPNDRFFAVRPEGSVSTLKIQRTERGDSAVYLCASSTQQDTQYFGPGTRLTVL.

The sample holds many counts of this clonotype. The rearrangement uses TRBV20-1 and TRBJ1-4, with 11 bases that match TRBD1. The CDR3 loop spans 13 amino acids. In germline, CDR1 is DFQATT, CDR2 SNEGSKA (reference sequence). After removal of 6 bases from V and 7 bases from J, the junction contained 4 bases not matched to a gene. The CDR3 reads CSAPGTGGEKLFF. In DNA, the CDR3 is TGCAGTGCCCCCGGGACAGGGGGTGAAAAACTGTTTTTT.

V and J are TRBV5-1 and TRBJ1-1; D is undetermined. Germline assignment: CDR1 SGHRS and CDR2 YFSETQ. This CDR3 has 14 amino acids. Trimming cost V 2 bases and J 4 bases, with 12 bases left between them. CDR3 residues: CASSLQTVGTEAFF. The CDR3 DNA is TGCGCCAGCAGCTTACAAACAGTCGGCACTGAAGCTTTCTTT.